A single sample is the source of the 8 T cell receptor beta chains below, sequenced in a study of T-cell reconstitution after alpha-beta-depleted transplantation in children. Molecular barcoding with unique molecular identifiers was used for the TCRbeta library. MiXCR, applied by TCRdb to the PCR reads, yields one record per CDR3 protein. The sample holds a few hundred thousand distinct CDR3 sequences; 10% to 15% are singletons and the top ten take 2.2%. This specimen consisted of PBMCs, mostly from graft donor cells, obtained 360 days after TCRalphabeta/CD19-depleted stem cell transplant. The receptors here all came from a male patient younger than 18 who had a stem cell transplant for acute myeloid leukemia, so the T cells may come from the graft donor.

This chain joins TRBV19 and TRBJ2-7, with 9 bases identical to TRBD2. After removal of 8 bases from V and 2 bases from J, the junction contained 4 bases not matched to a gene. Looked up from germline, CDR1 is LNHDA and CDR2 is SQIVND (reference sequence). The CDR3 has 13 residues. In DNA, the CDR3 is TGTGCCAGTTCTAGCGGGAAAGCCTACGAGCAGTACTTC. Encoded protein: CASSSGKAYEQYF.

This clonotype turned up a few times. The CDR3 here is CASSRPGRSSGNTIYF. CDR3 bases: TGTGCCAGCAGCCGTCCGGGGCGAAGCTCTGGAAACACCATATATTTT. The V and J genes are TRBV3-1 and TRBJ1-3; a possible D gene is TRBD1 (5 bases). The V end was cut by 4 bases, the J end by 0 bases, with 13 bases between. CDR3 length: 16 residues. CDR1 and CDR2 from the germline V gene are LGHDT and YNNKEL (reference sequence).

The chain recombines TRBV7-6 with TRBJ2-5; 9 bases align to TRBD2. CDR3 length equals 19 residues. Trimming at V came to 5 bases and at J to 3 bases, leaving 19 bases not matched to a gene. Germline V lookup: CDR1 SGHVS, CDR2 FNYEAQ. The CDR3: CASSPRGGLAGEAKETQYF. As DNA, the CDR3 is TGTGCCAGCAGCCCCAGGGGGGGGTTAGCGGGAGAGGCTAAAGAGACCCAGTACTTC. Complete variable domain (other parts from reference TRBV7-6 and TRBJ2-5): GAGVSQSPRYKVTKRGQDVALRCDPISGHVSLYWYRQALGQGPEFLTYFNYEAQQDKSGLPNDRFSAERPEGSISTLTIQRTEQRDSAMYRCASSPRGGLAGEAKETQYFGPGTRLLVL.

The chain couples TRBV5-6 to TRBJ2-2, with 8 bases that match TRBD1. Per the germline V gene, CDR1 is SGHDT and CDR2 is YYEEEE. The ends lost 4 bases at V and 6 bases at J; junction bases unmatched: 8. CDR3 size: 15 residues. In DNA, the CDR3 is TGTGCCAGCAGCCCACAGGGGGTTTGGGCCGGGGAGCTGTTTTTT. This gives the protein CASSPQGVWAGELFF.

This clonotype was observed many times. The rearrangement links TRBV20-1 to TRBJ1-2; D perhaps matches TRBD1 (5 bases). From germline, CDR1 is DFQATT and CDR2 SNEGSKA (reference sequence). There are 14 residues in the CDR3. V was shortened by 3 bases and J by 8 bases, with 19 bases between the two germline ends. CDR3 in amino acids: CSASPEQAGGGYTF. CDR3 bases: TGCAGTGCTAGCCCTGAACAGGCGGGTGGAGGCTACACCTTC.

This clonotype was recorded a few times. The chain couples TRBV2 to TRBJ1-5; 7 bases fit TRBD1. This CDR3 is 13 amino acids long. The ends lost 7 bases at V and 7 bases at J; junction bases unmatched: 7. In germline, CDR1 is SNHLY, CDR2 FYNNEI. The CDR3 DNA reads TGTGCCAGCATGGCAGGGGGTGGCCAGCCCCAGCATTTT. Translated, it gives CASMAGGGQPQHF.

This clonotype was detected many times. Mismatch with germline at one junction end may stem from a read error. The chain is built from TRBV28 and TRBJ2-7, with a weak D call TRBD2 (6 bases). The CDR3 consists of 11 residues. Per the germline V gene, CDR1 is MDHEN and CDR2 is SYDVKM. CDR3 protein: CASSPGLRNDF. For the CDR3, the DNA is TGTGCCAGCAGCCCGGGACTCCGAAATGACTTC.

V and J are TRBV5-1 and TRBJ2-1, with a weak D call TRBD1 (5 bases). The ends were cut back, 0 bases at V and 7 bases at J, with 14 bases in the middle. This CDR3 contains 15 residues. The V gene's germline CDR1 is SGHRS and CDR2 YFSETQ. CDR3 sequence reads: CASSLAVTVINEQFF. Written as DNA, the CDR3 is TGCGCCAGCAGCTTGGCAGTGACAGTGATAAATGAGCAGTTCTTC.